The subject of this entry is one TCR beta chain. As yet, its antigen is unknown. The data belong to a study of siplizumab effects on memory and regulatory T cells. The study, taken as a whole, reports: In siplizumab conditions, mappable alloreactive CD4+ clones averaged approximately 70% Treg-derived, against 25% to 30% in controls.

Germline loops: CDR1 MDHEN, CDR2 SYDVKM. V shed 6 bases and J 12 bases; nucleotides not matched to a gene: 10. The CDR3 covers 12 residues. Repertoires were generated with immunoSEQ multiplex PCR, while TCRdb's copy carries only in-frame clones and drops some. The sample holds around 95,000 clones; 94% are singletons and the top ten take 1% to 1.5%. The sample was non-Treg CD4+ T cells sorted from blood. The chain combines TRBV28 with TRBJ2-7; 8 bases are shared with TRBD1. This receptor was identified in a human donor in good health. The DNA for the CDR3 is TGTGCCAGCAGCGACGACAGGGGAACAACGTACTTC. It is translated as CASSDDRGTTYF. Based on the CDR3 plus reference TRBV28 and TRBJ2-7, the full variable domain is DVKVTQSSRYLVKRTGEKVFLECVQDMDHENMFWYRQDPGLGLRLIYFSYDVKMKEKGDIPEGYSVSREKKERFSLILESASTNQTSMYLCASSDDRGTTYFGPGTRLTVT.